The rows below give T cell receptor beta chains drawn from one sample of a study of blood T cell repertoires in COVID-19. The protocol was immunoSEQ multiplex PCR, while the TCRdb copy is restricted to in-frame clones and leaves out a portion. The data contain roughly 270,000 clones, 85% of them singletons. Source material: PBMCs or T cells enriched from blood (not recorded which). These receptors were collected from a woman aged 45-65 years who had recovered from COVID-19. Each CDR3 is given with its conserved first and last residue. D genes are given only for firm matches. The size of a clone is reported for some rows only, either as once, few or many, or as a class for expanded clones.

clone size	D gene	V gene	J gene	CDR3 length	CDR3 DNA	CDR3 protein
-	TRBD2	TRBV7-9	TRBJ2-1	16	TGTGCCAGCAGCGCTCCAGCGGGGGGGCCTAGCAATGAGCAGTTCTTC	CASSAPAGGPSNEQFF
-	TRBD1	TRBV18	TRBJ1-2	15	TGTGCCAGCTCAGCCACCCGGGACAGTAACTATGGCTACACCTTC	CASSATRDSNYGYTF
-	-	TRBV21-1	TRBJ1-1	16	TGTGCCAGCAGCTCCCGGACAGGGGTAGGGAACACTGAAGCTTTCTTT	CASSSRTGVGNTEAFF
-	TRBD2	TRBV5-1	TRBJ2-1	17	TGCGCCAGCAGCTTGATAGCGGGGGGACTGCGGTCCAATGAGCAGTTCTTC	CASSLIAGGLRSNEQFF
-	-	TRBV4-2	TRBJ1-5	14	TGTGCCAGCAGCCAAGAATCTAAGGGGAAGCCCCAGCATTTT	CASSQESKGKPQHF
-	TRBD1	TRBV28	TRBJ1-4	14	TGTGCCAGCAGTACAGGGGTGGATTATGAAAAACTGTTTTTT	CASSTGVDYEKLFF
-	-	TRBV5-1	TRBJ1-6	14	TGCGCCAGCAGCTTGGTGCAGGGTGACTCACCCCTCCACTTT	CASSLVQGDSPLHF
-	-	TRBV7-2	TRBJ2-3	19	TGTGCCAGCAGCCGTACTACAGAGTCGGCCCAGCCGGAGGCAGATACGCAGTATTTT	CASSRTTESAQPEADTQYF
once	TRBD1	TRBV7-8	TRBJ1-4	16	TGTGCCAGCAGCCTAGGGCGCACAGGGGTAAGCGAAAAACTGTTTTTT	CASSLGRTGVSEKLFF
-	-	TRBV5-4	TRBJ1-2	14	TGTGCCAGCAGCTTGGGTTCAGGGCGGTATGGCTACACCTTC	CASSLGSGRYGYTF
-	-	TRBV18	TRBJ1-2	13	TGTGCCAGCTCACCCGCAGCTAACTATGGCTACACCTTC	CASSPAANYGYTF
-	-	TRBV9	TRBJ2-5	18	TGTGCCAGCAGCGTAGGGCTAGGGGTGTGGGACAACCAAGAGACCCAGTACTTC	CASSVGLGVWDNQETQYF
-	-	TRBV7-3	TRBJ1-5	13	TGTGCCAGCAGCTTGGACAGTAATCAGCCCCAGCATTTT	CASSLDSNQPQHF
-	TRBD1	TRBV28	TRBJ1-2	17	TGTGCCAGCAGTTATGCCGGGACAGGGCTCAACAACTATGGCTACACCTTC	CASSYAGTGLNNYGYTF
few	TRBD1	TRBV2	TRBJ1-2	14	TGTGCCAGCAGTGAAGGCCAGGGGGCCGATGGCTACACCTTC	CASSEGQGADGYTF
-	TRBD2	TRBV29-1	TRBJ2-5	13	TGCAGCGTTGGCGGGGGTCCCTGGGAGACCCAGTACTTC	CSVGGGPWETQYF
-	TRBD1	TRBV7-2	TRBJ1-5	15	TGTGCCAGCAGCTTAGCCTCGGACAGGAATCAGCCCCAGCATTTT	CASSLASDRNQPQHF